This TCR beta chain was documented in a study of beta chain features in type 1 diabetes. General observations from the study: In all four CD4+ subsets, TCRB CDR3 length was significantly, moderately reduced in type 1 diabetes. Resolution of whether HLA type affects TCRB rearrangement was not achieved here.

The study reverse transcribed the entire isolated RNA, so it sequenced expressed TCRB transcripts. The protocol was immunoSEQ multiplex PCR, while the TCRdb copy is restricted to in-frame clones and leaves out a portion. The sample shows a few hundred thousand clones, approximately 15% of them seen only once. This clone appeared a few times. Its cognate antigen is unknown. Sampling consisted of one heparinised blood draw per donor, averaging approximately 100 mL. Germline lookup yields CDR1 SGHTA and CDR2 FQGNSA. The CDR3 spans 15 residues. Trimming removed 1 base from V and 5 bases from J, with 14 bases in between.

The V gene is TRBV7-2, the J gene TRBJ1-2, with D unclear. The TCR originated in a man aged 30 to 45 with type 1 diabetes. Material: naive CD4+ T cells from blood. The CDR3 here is CASSLGGARSYGYTF. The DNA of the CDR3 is TGTGCCAGCAGCTTAGGGGGAGCCCGTTCTTATGGCTACACCTTC. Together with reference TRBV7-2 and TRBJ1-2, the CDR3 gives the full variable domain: GAGVSQSPSNKVTEKGKDVELRCDPISGHTALYWYRQSLGQGLEFLIYFQGNSAPDKSGLPSDRFSAERTGGSVSTLTIQRTQQEDSAVYLCASSLGGARSYGYTFGSGTRLTVV.